This TCR beta chain was recovered during a study of T cell responses to AZD1222 COVID-19 vaccine. Libraries were prepared by immunoSEQ multiplex PCR; TCRdb keeps only in-frame clonotypes and omits some of them. The sample holds about 100,000 clones; more than 75% are singletons and the top ten take roughly 4.2%. General study points: Researchers report vaccine-associated CD4 TCRs spanning spike, with dominance at 160-218 and 743-854.

The CDR3 sequence is 15 residues long. V lost 7 bases and J lost 2; bases outside the gene matches: 11. The V gene's germline CDR1 is SGDLS and CDR2 YYNGEE. A single count supports this clone. Its antigen remains unidentified. This specimen consisted of peripheral blood, obtained on day 0 of MenACWY control vaccination. This TCR was recovered from an adult in good health. This chain connects TRBV9 to TRBJ1-2; 7 nucleotides align to TRBD1. CDR3 sequence: CASASPPTGNYGYTF. The CDR3 coding sequence is TGTGCCAGCGCTTCCCCCCCGACAGGGAACTATGGCTACACCTTC. Looking up the rest from reference TRBV9 and TRBJ1-2 gives the full variable domain: DSGVTQTPKHLITATGQRVTLRCSPRSGDLSVYWYQQSLDQGLQFLIQYYNGEERAKGNILERFSAQQFPDLHSELNLSSLELGDSALYFCASASPPTGNYGYTFGSGTRLTVV.